A single sample gave rise to the 3 T cell receptor beta chains below, sequenced in a study of neoadjuvant anti-PD-1 for oral cavity cancer. The time point is: after neoadjuvant nivolumab, at surgical resection. Using immunoSEQ multiplex PCR, the repertoire was profiled, and TCRdb retains in-frame clones only, with some absent. The repertoire has about 42,000 clones, about three quarters of them found once; the top ten carry around 4.8%. The sequences come from PBMCs, collected after nivolumab (anti-PD-1) treatment. Receptors originate from a person aged 35 to 85 with oral cavity squamous cell carcinoma.

This clone was detected only once. The chain employs TRBV7-3 and TRBJ1-2, with a weak D call TRBD1 (5 bases). Deletions cut 2 bases from V and 3 bases from J, with 10 bases between. Germline V gives CDR1 SGHTA, CDR2 FQGTGA. The CDR3 spans 14 residues. CDR3 region: CASSLGGGDYGYTF. For the CDR3, the DNA is TGTGCCAGCAGCTTAGGGGGAGGTGACTATGGCTACACCTTC.

CDR3 protein: CASSYLTGGTEAFF. In DNA form, the CDR3 reads TGTGCCAGCAGCTACCTGACAGGGGGCACTGAAGCTTTCTTT. This chain links TRBV7-9 with TRBJ1-1; 9 nucleotides agree with TRBD1. Germline V gene sequence: CDR1 SEHNR, CDR2 FQNEAQ (reference sequence). The CDR3 length is 14 residues. Unmatched junction bases numbered 4, after V lost 4 bases and J lost 4 bases.

The chain has TRBV2 and TRBJ1-2; 10 bases are shared with TRBD1. The CDR3 is 15 residues long. Germline CDR1 SNHLY, CDR2 FYNNEI. Trimming at V came to 6 bases and at J to 3 bases, leaving 7 bases not matched to a gene. The CDR3 spells CASRVDRGHDYGYTF. CDR3 DNA sequence: TGTGCCAGCAGGGTTGACAGGGGGCATGACTATGGCTACACCTTC.